This TCR beta chain originates from a study of cytomegalovirus exposure and HLA in healthy donors (dated by TCRdb to about 2017). Turning to the overall study: An earlier analysis of some 600 of the donors reported under 300 Gb of sequence data and around 120 million unique TCR beta sequences obtained from around 190 million T cells. To decide whether each TCR beta V gene segment behaved as functional or pseudogenic, an earlier analysis of several hundred of the donors relied on high-throughput TCR beta sequencing. Donor age, sex, ethnicity and CMV serostatus were compiled together with the repertoire data. An early release that covered some 640 HLA-typed donors contained around 300 gigabases of sequencing data and 85 million to 100 million unique TCR sequences. Four to six DR-DQ haplotypes were handled as single units for association and clustering, since linkage in the cohort was strong. To predict cytomegalovirus infection status, the study brought together high-throughput TCR immunosequencing, statistical association of individual TCRs with disease status, and machine learning. Typing coverage differed by locus: A, B, C, DRB1 and DQB1 were typed in roughly 620-640 donors, DQA1 in 522, DPA1 in over 600, and DPB1 in roughly 450. HLA typing included class I and class II loci at four-digit resolution. In addition to the first cohort of 650 to 750 subjects, a separate validation cohort of about 120 different subjects was used. The study profiled the T cell repertoires of fewer than 850 subjects by immunosequencing and related them to cytomegalovirus serostatus. Rather than using new phenotypic data, the later analysis identified candidate immune exposures from TCR beta sequences and from how often those sequences occurred across donors. In a later analysis, previously published TCR beta repertoires from some 640 donors were re-analyzed and high-resolution HLA genotyping was added so that TCR occurrence patterns could be studied. The genetic ancestry cluster associated with self-reported Caucasian donors included 65% to 90% of the roughly 380 genotyped donors. Every discovery cohort repertoire had been produced on one sequencing platform. A later genetic analysis used genome-wide SNP genotypes for about three fifths of the 666 donors, treating that subset as a discovery cohort. The study was designed to test whether signatures of past pathogen exposure could be identified by cataloging public T cell receptors. On average, 235,054 unique TCR beta nucleotide sequences were sequenced per donor among roughly 430 genotyped donors of the cohort, with about 17% of those sequences being non-productive.

Turning to this clone: Its recognized antigen is unknown. No base quality values were provided; no much bigger clone lies one nucleotide off.

The cohort comprised around 690 healthy bone marrow donors. At the time of sampling, every cohort member was nominally healthy, though immune exposures that went unrecorded were likely present. The donor was CMV seronegative and belonged to the group of under 400 seronegative cohort members. Each donor provided a peripheral blood sample, and peripheral blood mononuclear cells were used for TCR beta sequencing. Genomic DNA extraction from the blood cell samples was performed with the Qiagen DNeasy Blood Extraction Kit. Receptors were amplified or captured by the immunoSEQ multiplex PCR assay. The multiplex PCR relied on a mix of 60 forward primers for TCR Vbeta segments and 13 reverse primers for TCR Jbeta segments. A multiplex PCR assay on genomic DNA amplified the CDR3 region of rearranged TCR beta genes. On the Illumina HiSeq System, the amplified TCR beta libraries were sequenced as 87-base-pair reads. On the study's bioinformatics: In a later analysis, tens of millions of unique TCR beta chains were counted across the 690 or so repertoires, and roughly 10 million of these chains were shared by at least two donors. Raw reads were error-corrected and collapsed into unique sequences by a nearest-neighbor algorithm in which closely related sequences were merged to remove PCR and sequencing errors. Alignment of CDR3 sequences to IMGT reference sequences was used to assign V, D and J gene segments. Each retained sequence needed at least a six-nucleotide match to both a V gene segment and a J gene segment. Rearrangements were called productive when the CDR3 lacked stop codons and stayed in frame with V and J; all others were non-productive. CDR3 was defined according to IMGT convention as the region running from the second conserved V-encoded cysteine to the conserved J-encoded phenylalanine. The earlier analysis of 500 to 600 of the donors excluded sequences that lacked an unambiguous match to a single V gene segment. In an earlier analysis of around 590 of the donors, a V segment was called functional when productive rearrangements were above 56.7%, and segregating when the standard deviation between donors exceeded 5%. A statistical classification framework was developed to diagnose cytomegalovirus status using the catalog of TCR beta chain sequences. In a later analysis, V and J genes were assigned by comparing TCR nucleotide sequences against IMGT/GENE-DB human TR gene sequences. Using the TCRdist pipeline, a later analysis assigned CDR3 sequences along with most-parsimonious VDJ recombination scenarios. A later analysis defined each TCR beta chain by its CDR3 amino acid sequence plus V-gene family, and excluded reads lacking a unique V-gene family. In a later analysis, several hundred highly shared, low-generation-probability nucleotide sequences were removed to address suspected cross-contamination and a sequencing artifact. A later analysis calculated a clonal expansion index for each public chain from normalized within-repertoire ranks of inferred template counts. In a later analysis, generation probabilities were computed with a VDJ recombination model fitted to out-of-frame rearrangements, and the resulting probabilities were checked against IGoR. Hypergeometric tests were used in a later analysis to score TCR-TCR, TCR-HLA and TCR-CMV co-occurrence, with a repertoire-size bias correction applied to the TCR pairs. A later analysis estimated false discovery rates by permuting HLA or CMV assignments 20 times. In a later analysis, co-occurring TCRs were grouped using DBSCAN, with TCRdist sequence similarity added in when clustering inside HLA-allele-positive subsets. For co-occurrence clustering, repertoires with fewer than 30,000 or more than 120,000 public chains were excluded, along with 5 or 6 repertoires with anomalous nucleotide sharing. Entries here come from immuneACCESS through TCRdb and include only in-frame sequences with V and J called. Some clones fail to appear in such tables; in the studies checked, an unresolved V gene covers under half of the shortfall, and the cause of the remainder is unknown. The DNA gave D and trimming, while V, J and clone size come from that table. The sample records some 120,000 clones, over 70% of which are singletons. The ten largest clonotypes hold under 3.5% of the sample.

Broad study findings and their caveats: In vitro tests confirmed that a few of the cytomegalovirus-associated TCR beta chains recognize cytomegalovirus antigens. Across donors, most TCR sequences were observed very rarely, whereas some public TCRs were present in many individuals. Several of the top co-occurrence clusters appeared to be linked to parvovirus B19, influenza, CMV and Epstein-Barr virus, according to a later analysis. The study gave a list of about 160 TCR beta chains associated with cytomegalovirus. Immune exposure information for the cohort was limited to CMV serostatus. In this cohort, only TCR beta chains were sequenced, and detectable features were limited by the absence of alpha or paired-chain data. V-gene and J-gene trimming of TCR beta chains was associated with a missense DCLRE1C variant in a later genetic analysis, and the association was replicated in an independent cohort. In an earlier analysis of about 540 of the donors, most TCR beta V segments were observed in productive rearrangements about 87% or about 30% of the time, broadly matching IMGT annotations. Because HLA typing was missing for some donors at each locus, association tests included only the typed subset. Strong co-occurrence of HLA alleles, especially DR and DQ, made assigning TCR associations to individual alleles difficult. Linkage disequilibrium might explain the correlated functional status among segregating V segments, but an unknown experimental factor could not be ruled out. Some IMGT-functional V segments, including TRBV6-2 and TRBV6-3, could not be distinguished by the 87-base-pair reads and were therefore excluded. A cluster of highly shared sequence variants was judged likely to represent a technical artifact of the sequencing pipeline. Sequencing depth was assumed to be roughly uniform across donors in the presence/absence analyses, though that assumption may not hold. Because counts were too low, about 18 rarely observed V segments, including chromosome 9 orphons, were excluded from the earlier analysis of 587 of the donors. In a later genetic analysis, fewer N-insertions in productive TCRs were reported among donors in an Asian-associated ancestry cluster than the roughly 700-donor mean. In a later analysis, HLA-associated TCR beta chains showed more clonal expansion and lower generation probabilities than non-associated chains that were equally common. A later analysis associated about 16,000 TCR beta sequences with specific HLA alleles at a false discovery rate of 0.05. The classifier was reported to diagnose cytomegalovirus status with high specificity and sensitivity in both the original and validation cohorts. Most CMV-associated TCR beta chains appeared to be HLA-restricted in a later analysis, and the HLA associations seemed to be driven largely by CMV exposure. According to a later analysis, TCR association rates differed among HLA loci, with DRB1 alleles showing the most associated TCRs and HLA-C alleles showing the fewest. It was suggested by the authors that the approach could potentially be generalized to other disease states and immunological phenotypes. A further reported finding was that TCR beta sequences accurately predicted the HLA-A and HLA-B alleles for most subjects in the first cohort.

The CDR3 measures 14 amino acids from cysteine to phenylalanine. The retained sequence is limited to the CDR3, 42 bases, with the frame set at the first base. CDR1 is given as MNHEY and CDR2 as SVGAGI, both from the germline V gene. V lost 5 bases and J lost 9 bases; the stretch between them is 17 bases long. The sequenced material came from PBMCs. The source is a woman aged 50 to 65 in good health and CMV-seronegative. This chain joins TRBV6-5 to TRBJ2-1; a weak D assignment points to TRBD1 (6 bases agree). The encoded CDR3 is CASSTRQALGEQFF. Here is the DNA: TGTGCCAGCAGTACACGACAGGCCTTAGGTGAGCAGTTCTTC.